This TCR beta chain was recovered during a study of blood T cell repertoires in COVID-19. Study in general: Some COVID-19 samples were acute and others convalescent; all came from the United States, Italy and Spain.

Authors' data handling: Nucleated cell number was recorded as an estimate derived from reference gene primer amplification. Measured with immunoSEQ multiplex PCR; TCRdb has only the in-frame clones, and not every one. That table supplies the V and J calls and clone size; D and trimming were determined from the DNA. The sample includes under 150,000 clones, more than 70% of them seen just once. Germline assignment: CDR1 MNHEY and CDR2 SMNVEV (reference sequence). Trimming took off 1 base at V and 4 bases at J, with 5 bases between the two ends. This CDR3 region has 13 residues. The rearrangement links TRBV27 to TRBJ1-5; D is undetermined. The receptor was derived from a man between 50 and 59 years old with active or convalescent COVID-19. The sequenced material came from peripheral blood. The CDR3 spells CASSLFGNQPQHF. CDR3 coding DNA: TGTGCCAGCAGTTTATTCGGGAATCAGCCCCAGCATTTT.